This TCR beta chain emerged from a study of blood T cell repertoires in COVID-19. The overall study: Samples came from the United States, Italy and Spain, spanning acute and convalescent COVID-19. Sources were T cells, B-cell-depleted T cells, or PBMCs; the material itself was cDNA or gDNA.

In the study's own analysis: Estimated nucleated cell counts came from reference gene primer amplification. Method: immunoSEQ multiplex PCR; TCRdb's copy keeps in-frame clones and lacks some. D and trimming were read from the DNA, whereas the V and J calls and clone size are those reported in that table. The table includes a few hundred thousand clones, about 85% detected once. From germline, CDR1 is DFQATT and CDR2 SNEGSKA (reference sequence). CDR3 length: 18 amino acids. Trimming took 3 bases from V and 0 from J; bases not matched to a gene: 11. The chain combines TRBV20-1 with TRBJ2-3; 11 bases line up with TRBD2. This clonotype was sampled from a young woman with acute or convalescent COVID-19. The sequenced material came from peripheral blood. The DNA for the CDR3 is TGCAGTGCTAGTTTGACTAGCGGGGACGTACTAAGCACAGATACGCAGTATTTT. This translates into CSASLTSGDVLSTDTQYF.